Each of the 26 T cell receptor beta chains below was sequenced from the same sample in a study of blood T cell repertoires in COVID-19. Sequencing was performed with immunoSEQ multiplex PCR; in TCRdb, only in-frame clones are kept and a portion is missing. The table includes 65,000 to 90,000 clones, more than 70% detected once. Input material: peripheral blood. The receptors originated from a man aged 45-60 years with active COVID-19.

The V gene is TRBV19, the J gene TRBJ1-2; D is unresolved. The CDR3 sequence is 12 residues long. CDR1 LNHDA and CDR2 SQIVND come from the germline V gene (reference sequence). Between the trimmed V and J ends, which lost 3 bases and 7 bases, there was a span of 9 bases. CDR3 loop: CASSIRALGYTF. In nucleotides, the CDR3 is TGTGCCAGTAGTATTAGAGCTCTTGGCTACACCTTC.

This sequence joins TRBV3-1 (or the pseudogene TRBV3-2) and TRBJ2-7, with 9 bases that match TRBD1. V gave up 1 base and J gave up 7 bases; unmatched junction bases: 8. From germline, CDR1 is LGHDT and CDR2 YNNKEL (reference sequence). The CDR3 consists of 15 residues. The CDR3 region has the DNA TGTGCCAGCAGCCAAGTGTCACAGGGGGCTCGAGAGCAGTACTTC. Translation: CASSQVSQGAREQYF.

The chain recombines TRBV28 with TRBJ2-7; no firm D call. Germline-derived CDR1 and CDR2 are MDHEN and SYDVKM. The CDR3 extends over 12 amino acids. Trimming stripped 5 bases from V and 0 bases from J, with 5 bases between. The CDR3 DNA reads TGTGCCAGCAGTCCGAGCTCCTACGAGCAGTACTTC. Amino acid sequence: CASSPSSYEQYF.

The chain has TRBV10-1 and TRBJ1-6; the match to TRBD1 covers 9 bases. Germline loops: CDR1 WNHNN, CDR2 SYGVQD (reference sequence). This CDR3 spans 14 amino acids. V trimming: 9 bases; J trimming: 7 bases; junction bases outside the gene matches: 7. CDR3 sequence (DNA): TGCGCCAGACTAGGACAGGGGACCAATTCACCCCTCCACTTT. Amino acid sequence: CARLGQGTNSPLHF.

This clone was seen only once. J is TRBJ1-1 and V is TRBV7-9; weak D call: TRBD1 (6 bases). CDR1 and CDR2 from the germline V gene are SEHNR and FQNEAQ (reference sequence). V shed 3 bases and J shed 1 base, with 12 bases lying between them. This CDR3 is 15 amino acids long. This CDR3 reads CASSFLQGKNTEAFF. CDR3 bases: TGTGCCAGCAGCTTTCTCCAGGGGAAGAACACTGAAGCTTTCTTT.

The chain is built from TRBV2 and TRBJ1-1, with 9 bases lining up with TRBD1. The CDR3 has 14 amino acids. Germline V gene lookup returns CDR1 SNHLY and CDR2 FYNNEI. V gave up 4 bases and J gave up 5 bases; unmatched junction bases: 5. In nucleotides, the CDR3 is TGTGCCAGCAGTGCCGGGACAGGGAGAACTGAAGCTTTCTTT. Protein sequence: CASSAGTGRTEAFF.

The rearrangement joins TRBV7-2 to TRBJ2-3, with a tentative D call TRBD2 (7 bases). The CDR3 contains 17 residues. V lost 0 bases, J lost 4 bases, and 17 bases lay in between. Germline V CDR1 and CDR2: SGHTA, FQGNSA. In DNA form, the CDR3 reads TGTGCCAGCAGCTTAGCGGGGGGGCCTTCAATTGCAGATACGCAGTATTTT. Encoded protein: CASSLAGGPSIADTQYF. Looking up the rest from reference TRBV7-2 and TRBJ2-3 gives the full variable domain: GAGVSQSPSNKVTEKGKDVELRCDPISGHTALYWYRQSLGQGLEFLIYFQGNSAPDKSGLPSDRFSAERTGGSVSTLTIQRTQQEDSAVYLCASSLAGGPSIADTQYFGPGTRLTVL.

V usage is TRBV30 and J usage is TRBJ2-7; D perhaps matches TRBD2 (7 bases). Germline V lookup: CDR1 GTSNPN, CDR2 SVGIG (reference sequence). Trimming pared 1 base from V and 6 bases from J, leaving 10 bases between. CDR3 length: 12 residues. The CDR3 sequence is CAWSGGGPEQYF. For the CDR3, the DNA is TGTGCCTGGAGTGGGGGGGGCCCCGAGCAGTACTTC.

The chain has TRBV4-3 and TRBJ1-4; 7 nucleotides agree with TRBD1. The CDR3 sequence is 17 residues long. Trimming at V came to 1 base and at J to 7 bases, leaving 12 bases not matched to a gene. Germline V gives CDR1 LGHNA, CDR2 YSLEER. For the CDR3, the DNA is TGCGCCAGCAGCCAAGGCCTGTCGAGACAGGGTGGTGAAAAACTGTTTTTT. Translated: CASSQGLSRQGGEKLFF.

This sequence joins TRBV13 and TRBJ2-3; D might be TRBD2 (6 bases). Germline-derived CDR1 and CDR2 are PRHDT and FYEKMQ (reference sequence). This CDR3 has 14 amino acids. V lost 3 bases, J lost 3 bases, and 10 bases lay in between. This CDR3 is CASSFIGTTDTQYF. Here the CDR3 DNA reads TGTGCCAGCAGCTTCATTGGGACTACAGATACGCAGTATTTT.

The genes are TRBV9 and TRBJ2-1, with 7 bases fitting TRBD1. The CDR3 extends over 17 amino acids. Germline CDR1 is SGDLS and CDR2 is YYNGEE. V shed 3 bases, J shed 4 bases, and the junction held 13 bases outside the gene matches. DNA of the CDR3: TGTGCCAGCAGCGAGGATGTTTGGGACAGCCGGTACAATGAGCAGTTCTTC. Its translation: CASSEDVWDSRYNEQFF. Looking up the rest from reference TRBV9 and TRBJ2-1 gives the full variable domain: DSGVTQTPKHLITATGQRVTLRCSPRSGDLSVYWYQQSLDQGLQFLIQYYNGEERAKGNILERFSAQQFPDLHSELNLSSLELGDSALYFCASSEDVWDSRYNEQFFGPGTRLTVL.

CDR3 DNA: TGTGCCAGCAGCCTCGTGGGGGCCGGCAATCAGCCCCAGCATTTT. As protein: CASSLVGAGNQPQHF. The chain combines TRBV7-2 with TRBJ1-5, with a weak D call TRBD1 (6 bases). Germline CDR1 SGHTA, CDR2 FQGNSA. This CDR3 region has 15 residues. Between the trimmed V and J ends, which lost 5 bases and 2 bases, there was a span of 13 bases.

This chain connects TRBV6-5 to TRBJ2-3, with a weak D call TRBD2 (7 bases). CDR3 length: 15 amino acids. Germline loops: CDR1 MNHEY, CDR2 SVGAGI. The CDR3 DNA is TGTCACATTGAAGTGGGGGGGGCCCTCACAGATACGCAGTATTTT. The encoded protein is CHIEVGGALTDTQYF.

The chain has TRBV6-2 or TRBV6-3 and TRBJ2-7, with 7 bases matching TRBD1. Germline assignment: CDR1 MNHEY and CDR2 SVGEGT. Germline trimming cut 5 bases from V and 7 bases from J; bases unmatched to any gene: 5. The CDR3 contains 12 residues. This chain's CDR3 is CASSKTGNEQYF. The CDR3 coding sequence is TGTGCCAGCAGTAAGACAGGGAATGAGCAGTACTTC.

J is TRBJ2-3 and V is TRBV6-5; 7 bases agree with TRBD1. CDR3 length: 15 amino acids. Germline assignment: CDR1 MNHEY and CDR2 SVGAGI. Unmatched junction bases numbered 10, after V lost 10 bases and J lost 0 bases. CDR3 amino acids: CATNRGPVSTDTQYF. As DNA, the CDR3 is TGTGCCACCAACAGGGGACCGGTAAGCACAGATACGCAGTATTTT.

This chain joins TRBV5-5 and TRBJ1-4; D call uncertain. V was shortened by 0 bases and J by 8 bases, with 20 bases between the two germline ends. Germline V lookup: CDR1 SGHKS, CDR2 YYEKEE (reference sequence). The CDR3 sequence is 17 residues long. DNA for the CDR3: TGTGCCAGCAGCTTGGCAGATGTGGCACGCCGAGGGGAAAAACTGTTTTTT. Amino acid sequence: CASSLADVARRGEKLFF.

The chain links TRBV28 to TRBJ2-1; weak D call: TRBD1 (5 bases). The V end was cut by 2 bases, the J end by 9 bases, with 5 bases between. The CDR3 covers 11 residues. Germline V CDR1 and CDR2: MDHEN, SYDVKM. The CDR3 DNA reads TGTGCCAGCAGTTTAGGGGCTGAGCAGTTCTTC. Its protein product is CASSLGAEQFF.

The genes are TRBV30 and TRBJ1-2; no firm D call. Per germline, CDR1 GTSNPN and CDR2 SVGIG (reference sequence). The CDR3 extends over 10 amino acids. Trimming removed 2 bases from V and 6 bases from J, with 4 bases in between. CDR3 sequence reads: CAWSSNGYTF. In nucleotides, the CDR3 is TGTGCCTGGAGTTCCAATGGCTACACCTTC.

The chain has TRBV28 and TRBJ2-5; 8 positions match TRBD2. Germline V gene data show CDR1 as MDHEN and CDR2 as SYDVKM. With V trimmed by 2 bases and J by 5 bases, 7 bases remained unmatched. The CDR3 length is 15 residues. CDR3 residues: CASSLIGGGRETQYF. In DNA, the CDR3 is TGTGCCAGCAGTTTAATCGGGGGGGGAAGGGAGACCCAGTACTTC.

The chain is built from TRBV2 and TRBJ2-2; 10 bases fit TRBD1. CDR3 length: 16 residues. Unmatched junction bases numbered 6, after V lost 6 bases and J lost 2 bases. Germline V gene lookup returns CDR1 SNHLY and CDR2 FYNNEI. CDR3: CASRFDRGLNTGELFF. The CDR3, as DNA: TGTGCCAGCAGGTTCGACAGGGGGCTAAACACCGGGGAGCTGTTTTTT.

V is TRBV3-1 (or the pseudogene TRBV3-2) and J is TRBJ1-2; D is unresolved. The V gene lost 11 bases and the J gene lost 4 bases, with 17 bases spanning the gap. Germline loops: CDR1 LGHDT, CDR2 YNNKEL (reference sequence). The CDR3 runs to 13 residues. CDR3 sequence reads: CAGRRPAGYGYTF. The CDR3 bases are TGTGCCGGGAGGCGCCCGGCGGGCTATGGCTACACCTTC.

This clone was seen a few times. V usage is TRBV30 and J usage is TRBJ2-7, with D possibly being TRBD2 (6 bases). The CDR3 is 15 amino acids. Germline CDR1 GTSNPN, CDR2 SVGIG (reference sequence). V was cut by 2 bases and J by 0 bases, with 14 bases left in between. The CDR3 loop reads CAWSTGDRGSYEQYF. The CDR3 bases are TGTGCCTGGAGTACGGGGGATCGGGGCTCCTACGAGCAGTACTTC.

This clone was seen once. The gene calls are TRBV5-1 and TRBJ2-3; 13 bases fit TRBD2. CDR1 is SGHRS, CDR2 YFSETQ, per germline. The CDR3 spans 21 residues. Germline trimming cut 1 base from V and 3 bases from J; bases unmatched to any gene: 17. The DNA of the CDR3 is TGCGCCAGCAGCTTGCTTAGGACTAGCGGGGGCCGCCAGGGGGCGACAGATACGCAGTATTTT. Protein: CASSLLRTSGGRQGATDTQYF.

This chain connects TRBV7-2 to TRBJ2-2; D possibly corresponds to TRBD2 (6 bases). CDR1 is SGHTA, CDR2 FQGNSA, per germline. CDR3 size: 14 residues. With 1 base removed from V and 7 bases from J, the gap between germline ends came to 10 bases. DNA of the CDR3: TGTGCCAGCAGCTTAGGGAGGGTATACGGGGAGCTGTTTTTT. It yields the protein CASSLGRVYGELFF.

The rearrangement joins TRBV5-6 to TRBJ2-1, with 7 bases aligning to TRBD1. CDR1 and CDR2 from the germline V gene are SGHDT and YYEEEE. This CDR3 is 15 amino acids long. V lost 3 bases and J lost 1; bases outside the gene matches: 4. The CDR3 region has the DNA TGTGCCAGCAGCTCGGGACAGTCTTCCTACAATGAGCAGTTCTTC. Translating it yields CASSSGQSSYNEQFF.

This chain connects TRBV7-2 to TRBJ2-1; 8 positions agree with TRBD2. V gave up 4 bases and J gave up 2 bases; unmatched junction bases: 10. This CDR3 is 17 amino acids long. CDR1 SGHTA and CDR2 FQGNSA come from the germline V gene. Written as DNA, the CDR3 is TGTGCCAGCAGCTCCGGGCTAGCGGGCTTCGCCTACAATGAGCAGTTCTTC. This gives the protein CASSSGLAGFAYNEQFF.